The 13 T cell receptor beta chains reported below all come from one sample, sequenced in a study of lymphopenia after photon versus proton radiotherapy (dated by TCRdb to about 2019). The library came from the immunoSEQ multiplex PCR assay. Not all clones reach the TCRdb copy of this immuneACCESS table, which keeps in-frame sequences only. Checked studies attribute under half of the gap to unresolved V genes and leave the rest unexplained. Here the sample has 150,000 to 200,000 clones; 80% to 90% occur a single time. About 4.7% of the sample rests with the top ten. Sequencing was performed on peripheral blood, taken from a patient treated with photon-based radiotherapy. Source of these receptors: a middle-aged man with gastric cancer.

This chain joins TRBV6-5 and TRBJ2-1; weak D call: TRBD1 (5 bases). Germline-derived CDR1 and CDR2 are MNHEY and SVGAGI. The V and J ends lost 5 bases and 8 bases respectively, with 7 bases between them. The CDR3 runs to 11 residues. CDR3 coding DNA: TGTGCCAGCAGTCGCAGGGATGAGCAGTTCTTC. Translating it yields CASSRRDEQFF.

This clone was seen once. The chain's CDR3 is CASSFNSLGQETQYF. The CDR3 bases are TGTGCCAGCAGCTTTAACTCTCTCGGCCAAGAGACCCAGTACTTC. This chain joins TRBV5-6 and TRBJ2-5, with D hard to call. V lost 2 bases and J lost 1, with 12 bases in between. From germline, CDR1 is SGHDT and CDR2 YYEEEE. This CDR3 region has 15 residues.

The J gene is TRBJ2-4, the V gene TRBV19; D call uncertain. In germline, CDR1 is LNHDA, CDR2 SQIVND (reference sequence). Trimming cost V 0 bases and J 2 bases, with 11 bases left between them. There are 16 residues in the CDR3. The CDR3 region has the DNA TGTGCCAGTAGTATAGAGGGCAGCAGGCCCAAAAACATTCAGTACTTC. Translated: CASSIEGSRPKNIQYF.

The rearrangement joins TRBV13 to TRBJ2-3; TRBD2 agrees at 11 bases. Looked up from germline, CDR1 is PRHDT and CDR2 is FYEKMQ (reference sequence). The J segment lost 5 bases and the V segment lost 5 bases, leaving 9 bases of the junction unmatched. The CDR3 is 16 amino acids. The DNA of the CDR3 is TGTGCCAGCAGCCCCCGCCTTCTAGCGGGAGGAGATACGCAGTATTTT. It specifies CASSPRLLAGGDTQYF.

The chain couples TRBV25-1 to TRBJ1-1, with 7 positions matching TRBD1. The CDR3 is made up of 16 amino acids. Germline assignment: CDR1 MGHDK and CDR2 SYGVNS. Trimming took 2 bases from V and 0 from J; bases not matched to a gene: 6. As DNA, the CDR3 is TGTGCCAGCAGTGAACGTGGGACAGTCCTGAACACTGAAGCTTTCTTT. Amino acid sequence: CASSERGTVLNTEAFF.

This chain uses TRBV6-4 with TRBJ2-5; 10 bases are shared with TRBD2. J lost 7 bases, V lost 5 bases, and 4 bases had no gene match. The CDR3 sequence is 13 residues long. The V gene's germline CDR1 is MRHNA and CDR2 SNTAGT. The CDR3 spells CASSREREGTQYF. CDR3 bases: TGTGCCAGCAGTAGAGAGCGGGAGGGGACCCAGTACTTC.

This clone was counted a single time. At one boundary the junction diverges from the germline segment, which might be a read error. The V and J genes are TRBV7-9 and TRBJ2-5; 10 bases are shared with TRBD2. Germline lookup yields CDR1 SEHNR and CDR2 FQNEAQ (reference sequence). This CDR3 has 17 amino acids. Here the CDR3 reads CASSVSGLAVTQGTQYF. Here the CDR3 DNA reads TGTGCCAGCAGCGTGTCAGGACTAGCGGTGACCCAAGGGACCCAGTACTTC.

This clone was found a few times. The CDR3 protein is CASRGTQGRDTEAFF. The CDR3 DNA reads TGTGCCAGCAGAGGGACACAGGGGAGGGACACTGAAGCTTTCTTT. The gene calls are TRBV6-1 and TRBJ1-1; 7 bases line up with TRBD1. The CDR3 totals 15 residues. From germline, CDR1 is MNHNS and CDR2 SASEGT. V shed 6 bases and J 3 bases; nucleotides not matched to a gene: 10.

This chain joins TRBV6-1 and TRBJ1-3; weak D call: TRBD1 (6 bases). V dropped 3 bases and J dropped 0 bases, with 15 bases sitting between them. The CDR3 consists of 17 residues. Germline CDR1 reads MNHNS; CDR2 reads SASEGT. CDR3 loop: CASSENRALSSGNTIYF. In DNA form, the CDR3 reads TGTGCCAGCAGTGAGAACAGGGCCCTGAGCTCTGGAAACACCATATATTTT.

The CDR3 loop is CASSHLNQPQHF. For the CDR3, the DNA is TGTGCCAGCAGCCACCTCAATCAGCCCCAGCATTTT. The rearrangement links TRBV11-2 to TRBJ1-5; no clear D. Trimming removed 5 bases from V and 3 bases from J, with 5 bases in between. Germline V gives CDR1 SGHAT, CDR2 FQNNGV. The CDR3 is 12 residues long.

This chain uses TRBV6-5 with TRBJ2-2; a weak D match, TRBD2 (6 bases). The V end lost 7 bases, the J end lost 0 bases, and 12 bases lay between the germline ends. Germline assignment: CDR1 MNHEY and CDR2 SVGAGI. This CDR3 spans 15 amino acids. The CDR3 region has the DNA TGTGCCAGCACCGCCGGCGGGGCGAACACCGGGGAGCTGTTTTTT. The encoded protein is CASTAGGANTGELFF.

This clone has just one count. The chain is built from TRBV14 and TRBJ1-1; the D is unclear. Germline CDR1 and CDR2: SGHDN and FVKESK. Trimming stripped 0 bases from V and 0 bases from J, with 11 bases between. The CDR3 covers 16 residues. Here the CDR3 reads CASSQDYGNMNTEAFF. The CDR3 bases are TGTGCCAGCAGCCAAGATTATGGGAACATGAACACTGAAGCTTTCTTT. The full variable domain, in which reference TRBV14 and TRBJ1-1 provide the parts outside the CDR3, is EAGVTQFPSHSVIEKGQTVTLRCDPISGHDNLYWYRRVMGKEIKFLLHFVKESKQDESGMPNNRFLAERTGGTYSTLKVQPAELEDSGVYFCASSQDYGNMNTEAFFGQGTRLTVV.

The chain recombines TRBV2 with TRBJ2-6; 8 nucleotides line up with TRBD2. The CDR3 loop spans 17 amino acids. The V gene's germline CDR1 is SNHLY and CDR2 FYNNEI. The trim removed 6 bases at V and 3 bases at J, leaving 10 bases unmatched. Written as DNA, the CDR3 is TGTGCCAGCAGGGGACGGGAGGGCCAGAGTGGGGCCAACGTCCTGACTTTC. Translated, it gives CASRGREGQSGANVLTF. The whole variable domain, remainder taken from reference TRBV2 and TRBJ2-6, is EPEVTQTPSHQVTQMGQEVILRCVPISNHLYFYWYRQILGQKVEFLVSFYNNEISEKSEIFDDQFSVERPDGSNFTLKIRSTKLEDSAMYFCASRGREGQSGANVLTFGAGSRLTVL.